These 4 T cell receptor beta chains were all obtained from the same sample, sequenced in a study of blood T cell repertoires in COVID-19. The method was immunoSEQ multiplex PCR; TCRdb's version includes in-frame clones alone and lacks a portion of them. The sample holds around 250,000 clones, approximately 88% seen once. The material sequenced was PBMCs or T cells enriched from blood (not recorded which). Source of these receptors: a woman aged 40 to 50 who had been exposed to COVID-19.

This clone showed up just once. The CDR3 loop reads CASTGTGNYEQYF. CDR3 nucleotides: TGTGCCAGCACCGGGACAGGGAACTACGAGCAGTACTTC. The chain uses TRBV2 and TRBJ2-7; 9 bases match TRBD1. Germline V gives CDR1 SNHLY, CDR2 FYNNEI. V shed 7 bases, J shed 3 bases, and the junction held 4 bases outside the gene matches. The CDR3 covers 13 residues. Filled out from reference TRBV2 and TRBJ2-7, the complete variable domain reads EPEVTQTPSHQVTQMGQEVILRCVPISNHLYFYWYRQILGQKVEFLVSFYNNEISEKSEIFDDQFSVERPDGSNFTLKIRSTKLEDSAMYFCASTGTGNYEQYFGPGTRLTVT.

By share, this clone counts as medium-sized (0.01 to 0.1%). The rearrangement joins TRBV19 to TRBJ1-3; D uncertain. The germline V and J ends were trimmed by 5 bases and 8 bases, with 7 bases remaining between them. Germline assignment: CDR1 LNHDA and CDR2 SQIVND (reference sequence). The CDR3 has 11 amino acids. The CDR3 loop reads CASSFTHTIYF. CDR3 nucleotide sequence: TGTGCCAGTAGTTTCACTCACACCATATATTTT.

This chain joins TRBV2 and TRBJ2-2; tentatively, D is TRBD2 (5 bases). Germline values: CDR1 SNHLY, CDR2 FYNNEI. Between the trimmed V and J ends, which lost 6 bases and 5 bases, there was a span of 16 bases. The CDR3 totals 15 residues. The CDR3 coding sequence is TGTGCCAGCAGACCCGGTAGCGTGGGGACCGGGGAGCTGTTTTTT. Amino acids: CASRPGSVGTGELFF.

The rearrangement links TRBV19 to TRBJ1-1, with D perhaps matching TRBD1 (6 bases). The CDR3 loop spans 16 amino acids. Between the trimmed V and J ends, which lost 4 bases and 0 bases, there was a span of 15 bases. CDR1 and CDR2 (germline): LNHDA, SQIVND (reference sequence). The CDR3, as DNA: TGTGCCAGTAGTACCCCATCCGACAGGATGAACACTGAAGCTTTCTTT. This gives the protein CASSTPSDRMNTEAFF.